This TCR beta chain was profiled in a study of blood T cell repertoires in COVID-19. On the study more broadly: Acute and convalescent COVID-19 samples came from the United States, Italy and Spain. Sample material is recorded as cDNA or gDNA derived from T cells, B-cell-depleted T cells, or PBMCs.

This CDR3 comprises 14 residues. The V and J ends lost 5 bases and 6 bases, in that order; junction bases with no gene match: 4. The germline V gene encodes CDR1 SGHAT and CDR2 FQNNGV. It was during active infection that Seattle patients were enrolled and then longitudinally followed. Per the authors' pipeline: Scientists estimated how many nucleated cells there were by amplifying reference gene primers. Sequencing was performed with immunoSEQ multiplex PCR; in TCRdb, only in-frame clones are kept and a portion is missing. The DNA was the basis for D and trimming; V, J and clone size are from that table. The sample carries almost 300,000 clones, roughly 89% recorded once.

This clonotype was obtained from a woman younger than 45 with COVID-19, enrolled during active disease. The chain has TRBV11-2 and TRBJ2-7; 13 nucleotides agree with TRBD2. The sequencing input was peripheral blood. In nucleotides, the CDR3 is TGTGCCAGCAGCCGACTAGCGGGGGGTCTCGAGCAGTACTTC. It specifies CASSRLAGGLEQYF.